Each of the 31 T cell receptor beta chains below was sequenced from the same sample in a study of OX40 agonist ivuxolimab in advanced cancers. Method: immunoSEQ multiplex PCR; TCRdb's copy keeps in-frame clones and lacks some. The sample lists fewer than 45,000 clones; about 89% were seen once. The specimen comprised CD4+ or CD8+ T cells sorted from blood, sampled in a trial of the OX40 agonist ivuxolimab. Receptors originate from an adult with an advanced solid tumor such as melanoma, head and neck, liver or kidney cancer.

The genes are TRBV13 and TRBJ1-2, with a possible D match to TRBD1 (6 bases). The CDR3 runs 15 residues. Per the germline V gene, CDR1 is PRHDT and CDR2 is FYEKMQ (reference sequence). V was trimmed by 4 bases and J by 4 bases, leaving 16 bases between them. Written as DNA, the CDR3 is TGTGCCAGCAGCTCCCCCCGACAGGCCACCTATGGCTACACCTTC. This translates into CASSSPRQATYGYTF. The full variable domain, completed using reference TRBV13 and TRBJ1-2, is AAGVIQSPRHLIKEKRETATLKCYPIPRHDTVYWYQQGPGQDPQFLISFYEKMQSDKGSIPDRFSAQQFSDYHSELNMSSLELGDSALYFCASSSPRQATYGYTFGSGTRLTVV.

This clone was seen just once. The chain combines TRBV2 with TRBJ1-3, with D hard to call. Trimming removed 8 bases from V and 0 bases from J, with 11 bases in between. Germline CDR1 SNHLY, CDR2 FYNNEI. The CDR3 spans 14 residues. The CDR3 is CASSAVSSGNTIYF. In DNA form, the CDR3 reads TGTGCCAGCTCCGCCGTCAGCTCTGGAAACACCATATATTTT.

The rearrangement uses TRBV6-5 and TRBJ2-1; TRBD2 aligns across 7 bases. V gave up 7 bases and J gave up 8 bases; unmatched junction bases: 2. The CDR3 covers 11 residues. CDR1 MNHEY and CDR2 SVGAGI come from the germline V gene. CDR3 coding DNA: TGTGCCAGCACAGCGGGATATGAGCAGTTCTTC. Protein sequence: CASTAGYEQFF.

The rearrangement uses TRBV9 and TRBJ1-5; possibly TRBD1 for D (5 bases). V lost 4 bases to trimming and J lost 6 bases, with 17 bases between them. There are 15 residues in the CDR3. Germline-derived CDR1 and CDR2 are SGDLS and YYNGEE. The CDR3 DNA reads TGTGCCAGCAGCCTTGACGGGGGTGGGTCTCAGCCCCAGCATTTT. It translates to CASSLDGGGSQPQHF.

The chain's CDR3 is CASRIIRGGEKLFF. The CDR3 DNA sequence: TGTGCCAGCCGCATCATCAGGGGGGGGGAAAAACTGTTTTTT. The gene calls are TRBV2 and TRBJ1-4, with TRBD1 matching over 7 bases. Germline CDR1 is SNHLY and CDR2 is FYNNEI. V was pared by 8 bases and J by 8 bases, with 11 bases of the junction left unmatched. This CDR3 has 14 residues. Together with reference TRBV2 and TRBJ1-4, the CDR3 gives the full variable domain: EPEVTQTPSHQVTQMGQEVILRCVPISNHLYFYWYRQILGQKVEFLVSFYNNEISEKSEIFDDQFSVERPDGSNFTLKIRSTKLEDSAMYFCASRIIRGGEKLFFGSGTQLSVL.

This chain links TRBV29-1 with TRBJ2-5; a weak D match, TRBD1 (6 bases). The germline CDR1 and CDR2 sequences are SQVTM and ANQGSEA. The CDR3 has 13 residues. With 4 bases removed from V and 2 bases from J, the gap between germline ends came to 11 bases. As DNA, the CDR3 is TGCAGCGTTGGAAGTGGACAGCAAGAGACCCAGTACTTC. Translated: CSVGSGQQETQYF.

The chain links TRBV11-2 to TRBJ1-2; D is ambiguous. Germline-derived CDR1 and CDR2 are SGHAT and FQNNGV. Trimming took off 1 base at V and 6 bases at J, with 15 bases between the two ends. The CDR3 loop spans 15 amino acids. The CDR3 here is CASSLARLADNGYTF. CDR3 nucleotides: TGTGCCAGCAGCTTAGCGCGTCTGGCAGATAATGGCTACACCTTC.

V and J are TRBV5-1 and TRBJ2-5; unclear D gene. The CDR3 length is 16 residues. The ends were cut back, 0 bases at V and 1 base at J, with 13 bases in the middle. Germline loops: CDR1 SGHRS, CDR2 YFSETQ. CDR3 sequence reads: CASSLAPGKLQETQYF. The CDR3 bases are TGCGCCAGCAGCTTGGCCCCGGGTAAGCTCCAAGAGACCCAGTACTTC.

This clone has just one count. The chain combines TRBV18 with TRBJ1-5, with D unresolved. V lost 3 bases, J lost 3 bases, and 6 bases lay in between. CDR1 is KGHSH and CDR2 is LQKENI in the germline V gene. The CDR3 is 13 amino acids. The CDR3 loop is CASSPGYNQPQHF. CDR3 nucleotides: TGTGCCAGCTCACCGGGCTACAATCAGCCCCAGCATTTT.

V is TRBV6-1 and J is TRBJ1-1; possible D gene TRBD1, 5 bases. The CDR3 has 13 amino acids. Per germline, CDR1 MNHNS and CDR2 SASEGT. With 8 bases removed from V and 5 bases from J, the gap between germline ends came to 15 bases. This chain's CDR3 is CASGRLGGTEAFF. The DNA of the CDR3 is TGTGCCAGCGGAAGGTTGGGGGGGACTGAAGCTTTCTTT.

The rearrangement uses TRBV27 and TRBJ1-2; D gene uncertain. Trimming removed 3 bases at V and 2 bases at J, with 7 bases between. There are 13 residues in the CDR3. Per germline, CDR1 MNHEY and CDR2 SMNVEV (reference sequence). The CDR3, as DNA: TGTGCCAGCAGTTTTGACCTAAACTATGGCTACACCTTC. Protein sequence: CASSFDLNYGYTF.

The V call is TRBV18, the J call TRBJ2-4; tentative D call: TRBD1 (6 bases). V was cut by 2 bases and J by 5 bases, with 13 bases left in between. The germline gives CDR1 KGHSH, CDR2 LQKENI. CDR3 length equals 15 residues. CDR3 DNA sequence: TGTGCCAGCTCACCAATCCGGGACACGCAAAACATTCAGTACTTC. It is translated as CASSPIRDTQNIQYF.

A single count supports this clone. The gene calls are TRBV9 and TRBJ1-5, with TRBD1 as a possible D gene (5 bases). Germline CDR1 and CDR2: SGDLS and YYNGEE. The CDR3 is made up of 18 amino acids. V was clipped by 1 base and J by 0 bases, with 17 bases between them. CDR3 DNA sequence: TGTGCCAGCAGCGTAAAATATGACAGAACAAGTAGCAATCAGCCCCAGCATTTT. Amino acid sequence: CASSVKYDRTSSNQPQHF.

As concerns this clone: The CDR3 carries no conserved terminal phenylalanine or tryptophan, so it likely arises from a read error. The chain links TRBV10-3 to TRBJ1-6; TRBD1 agrees at 8 bases. Trimming took 10 bases from V and 10 from J; bases not matched to a gene: 12. This CDR3 spans 14 amino acids. Germline V gene lookup returns CDR1 ENHRY and CDR2 SYGVKD. Here the CDR3 DNA reads TGTGCCACTCTTCAGGGGGCTATAGGATCACCCCTCCACCTT. Protein sequence: CATLQGAIGSPLHL.

This sequence joins TRBV28 and TRBJ2-7, with TRBD1 matching over 7 bases. Per the germline V gene, CDR1 is MDHEN and CDR2 is SYDVKM. The CDR3 is made up of 22 amino acids. The ends lost 1 base at V and 2 bases at J; junction bases unmatched: 26. The CDR3 protein is CASSLSPRGAYIWGRGTYEQYF. CDR3 bases: TGTGCCAGCAGTTTATCGCCCCGAGGGGCATATATCTGGGGCAGGGGGACCTACGAGCAGTACTTC.

Comment on this clone: At one end the junction does not follow the germline gene, possibly because of a read error. The CDR3 loop reads CASSDRPDTQYF. DNA for the CDR3: TGTGCCAGCAGTGATCGACCAGACACGCAGTATTTT. The V call is TRBV14, the J call TRBJ2-3; D unresolved. CDR1 SGHDN and CDR2 FVKESK come from the germline V gene. CDR3 size: 12 residues.

J is TRBJ2-4 and V is TRBV18; D not certain. Germline lookup yields CDR1 KGHSH and CDR2 LQKENI. V was pared by 3 bases and J by 3 bases, with 6 bases between. This CDR3 spans 13 amino acids. The CDR3 region has the DNA TGTGCCAGCTCACCTCCTGGCAAAAACATTCAGTACTTC. This gives the protein CASSPPGKNIQYF.

V is TRBV7-9 and J is TRBJ1-2; the D is unclear. Germline CDR1 SEHNR, CDR2 FQNEAQ (reference sequence). V was shortened by 8 bases and J by 6 bases, with 7 bases between the two germline ends. This CDR3 has 10 amino acids. CDR3 nucleotides: TGTGCCAGCGGGTGGGATGGCTACACCTTC. Its translation is CASGWDGYTF. The full variable domain, its missing parts supplied by reference TRBV7-9 and TRBJ1-2, is DTGVSQNPRHKITKRGQNVTFRCDPISEHNRLYWYRQTLGQGPEFLTYFQNEAQLEKSRLLSDRFSAERPKGSFSTLEIQRTEQGDSAMYLCASGWDGYTFGSGTRLTVV.

J is TRBJ2-1 and V is TRBV5-1; a possible D gene is TRBD1 (6 bases). CDR1 SGHRS and CDR2 YFSETQ come from the germline V gene. CDR3 size: 14 residues. Trimming shortened V by 0 bases and J by 5 bases, and 9 bases separated the two germline ends. Here the CDR3 DNA reads TGCGCCAGCAGCTTGGGTGGGGGCCACAATGAGCAGTTCTTC. It encodes CASSLGGGHNEQFF.

The sample holds one count of this clone. The genes are TRBV28 and TRBJ1-5; TRBD1 aligns across 8 bases. The trim removed 10 bases at V and 4 bases at J, leaving 3 bases unmatched. CDR1 is MDHEN, CDR2 SYDVKM, per germline. The length of the CDR3 is 12 residues. The CDR3, as DNA: TGTGCCACGAGACAGGGGAATCAGCCCCAGCATTTT. This sequence encodes CATRQGNQPQHF.

V usage is TRBV27 and J usage is TRBJ2-1, with a weak D call TRBD1 (6 bases). Germline CDR1 and CDR2: MNHEY and SMNVEV (reference sequence). V lost 5 bases and J lost 2, with 16 bases in between. The CDR3 has 16 amino acids. The CDR3 sequence: CASSPTRQAPYNEQFF. The CDR3 region has the DNA TGTGCCAGCAGTCCCACCCGACAGGCCCCCTACAATGAGCAGTTCTTC.

The J gene is TRBJ1-4, the V gene TRBV5-4; the match to TRBD1 covers 10 bases. CDR1 is SGHNT, CDR2 YYREEE, per germline (reference sequence). CDR3 length equals 13 residues. Germline trimming cut 5 bases from V and 7 bases from J; bases unmatched to any gene: 2. CDR3 nucleotide sequence: TGTGCCAGCAGGACAGGGGGCGGTGAAAAACTGTTTTTT. Amino acids: CASRTGGGEKLFF.

V is TRBV7-2 and J is TRBJ1-1, with D tentatively TRBD1 (6 bases). CDR1 is SGHTA and CDR2 is FQGNSA in the germline V gene. Deletions cut 5 bases from V and 4 bases from J, with 14 bases between. CDR3 length equals 14 residues. The CDR3, as DNA: TGTGCCAGCAGCCCGAGGAGGGGGGGCACTGAAGCTTTCTTT. Its protein product is CASSPRRGGTEAFF.

Comments on this clone: This CDR3 is also generated by other DNA sequences in the sample. This chain connects TRBV19 to TRBJ2-5; D may be TRBD2 (5 bases). There are 11 residues in the CDR3. Trimming removed 6 bases at V and 5 bases at J, with 7 bases between. Germline V lookup: CDR1 LNHDA, CDR2 SQIVND (reference sequence). The CDR3 spells CASRGGETQYF. CDR3 coding DNA: TGTGCCAGTAGGGGCGGGGAGACCCAGTACTTC.

The V and J genes are TRBV5-1 and TRBJ1-1, with D hard to call. The V gene's germline CDR1 is SGHRS and CDR2 YFSETQ. V lost 0 bases to trimming and J lost 0 bases, with 9 bases between them. The CDR3 totals 15 residues. This CDR3 is CASSLAVSMNTEAFF. CDR3 in DNA: TGCGCCAGCAGCTTGGCAGTCAGTATGAACACTGAAGCTTTCTTT.

The chain carries TRBV15 and TRBJ2-5, with 9 bases aligning to TRBD1. Gene TRBJ2-7 matches the end of the DNA better, so the J call may be wrong. The length of the CDR3 is 15 residues. Germline lookup yields CDR1 LNHNV and CDR2 YYDKDF (reference sequence). The CDR3 reads CATSREPDRGGEQYF. The CDR3 DNA reads as TGTGCCACCAGCAGAGAACCGGACAGGGGTGGCGAGCAGTACTTC.

The V call is TRBV5-1, the J call TRBJ2-5; no reliable D call. Germline lookup yields CDR1 SGHRS and CDR2 YFSETQ. The CDR3 totals 13 residues. With 4 bases removed from V and 1 base from J, the gap between germline ends came to 8 bases. The CDR3 sequence: CASSSLIQETQYF. As DNA, the CDR3 is TGCGCCAGCAGCAGTCTTATCCAAGAGACCCAGTACTTC. The full variable domain, completed using reference TRBV5-1 and TRBJ2-5, is KAGVTQTPRYLIKTRGQQVTLSCSPISGHRSVSWYQQTPGQGLQFLFEYFSETQRNKGNFPGRFSGRQFSNSRSEMNVSTLELGDSALYLCASSSLIQETQYFGPGTRLLVL.

The J gene is TRBJ1-2, the V gene TRBV6-5, with D possibly matching TRBD1 (6 bases). This CDR3 spans 14 amino acids. The germline V and J ends were trimmed by 6 bases and 5 bases, with 16 bases remaining between them. Germline assignment: CDR1 MNHEY and CDR2 SVGAGI. The CDR3 region is CASRSTGFGYGYTF. The CDR3 region has the DNA TGTGCCAGCAGAAGTACAGGGTTCGGGTATGGCTACACCTTC.

The genes are TRBV19 and TRBJ1-4, with TRBD1 as a possible D gene (6 bases). V was clipped by 3 bases and J by 0 bases, with 11 bases between them. There are 16 residues in the CDR3. CDR1 is LNHDA, CDR2 SQIVND, per germline (reference sequence). CDR3 in DNA: TGTGCCAGTAGTATCGACAGGATCGCAACTAATGAAAAACTGTTTTTT. This gives the protein CASSIDRIATNEKLFF.

The chain couples TRBV5-1 to TRBJ1-5; D perhaps matches TRBD1 (5 bases). Germline assignment: CDR1 SGHRS and CDR2 YFSETQ. Trimming removed 4 bases from V and 0 bases from J, with 14 bases in between. This CDR3 is 16 amino acids long. The CDR3: CASSLQGLNSNQPQHF. The DNA of the CDR3 is TGCGCCAGCAGCCTCCAGGGACTTAATAGCAATCAGCCCCAGCATTTT.

The rearrangement uses TRBV9 and TRBJ2-1; D perhaps matches TRBD2 (7 bases). Germline CDR1 is SGDLS and CDR2 is YYNGEE. The CDR3 loop spans 16 amino acids. V lost 1 base and J lost 5, with 16 bases in between. The CDR3 bases are TGTGCCAGCAGCGTATCAGGTGGGGGGGCCCACAATGAGCAGTTCTTC. Translating gives CASSVSGGGAHNEQFF.